The clone carrying this T cell receptor (beta chain) was found once. Its cognate antigen is unknown. The sample originates from a study of cytomegalovirus exposure and HLA in healthy donors. Study details: The 120 validation repertoires, a later analysis reported, used the same platform as the 550 to 800 first-cohort repertoires.

The study's findings and limits: The CMV antigen specificity of a few CMV-associated chains was confirmed through in vitro analysis. Cytomegalovirus association was assigned to under 200 TCR beta chains.

Trimming shortened V by 2 bases and J by 1 base, and 14 bases separated the two germline ends. CDR1 and CDR2 (germline): SGHAT, FQNNGV. CDR3 length equals 16 residues. Generated by immunoSEQ multiplex PCR, the TCRdb table keeps only in-frame clones and is missing some. The table shows tens of thousands of clones, with roughly 93% occurring only once. The J gene is TRBJ2-5, the V gene TRBV11-2; D perhaps matches TRBD2 (6 bases). The sequencing sample was made of PBMCs. This receptor was obtained from a man aged 18 to 30 in good health and CMV-seronegative. The CDR3 DNA reads as TGTGCCAGCAGCTTATTTGGGTGGGGGGTCCAAGAGACCCAGTACTTC. As protein: CASSLFGWGVQETQYF.